Listed here are 18 T cell receptor beta chains from one sample, sequenced in a study of shared clonotypes between healthy human individuals. Here immunoSEQ multiplex PCR was the method, and the copy in TCRdb shows in-frame clones only, minus some. The repertoire has approximately 1,500,000 clones, roughly 96% of them found once; the top ten carry roughly 1.2%. The sample taken for sequencing was naive CD4+ T cells sorted from blood. Subset: CD45RA+ positively selected. The receptors originated from a man aged 30 to 45 in good health.

The gene calls are TRBV19 and TRBJ2-3; 7 positions agree with TRBD2. The CDR3 has 15 amino acids. V shed 3 bases and J 2 bases; nucleotides not matched to a gene: 5. CDR1 is LNHDA and CDR2 is SQIVND in the germline V gene (reference sequence). The CDR3 protein is CASSILAAPTDTQYF. The CDR3 nucleotides read TGTGCCAGTAGTATCCTAGCGGCCCCCACAGATACGCAGTATTTT.

This rearrangement joins TRBV29-1 to TRBJ2-7, with D tentatively TRBD2 (5 bases). The CDR3 covers 12 residues. V lost 4 bases, J lost 3 bases, and 10 bases lay in between. The germline CDR1 and CDR2 sequences are SQVTM and ANQGSEA. CDR3 residues: CSVGAAIYEQYF. The DNA of the CDR3 is TGCAGCGTTGGAGCGGCCATCTACGAGCAGTACTTC.

Notes on this clone: Other DNA sequences in this specimen translate into the identical CDR3. The rearrangement links TRBV9 to TRBJ2-5, with 12 bases fitting TRBD2. Trimming removed 0 bases from V and 4 bases from J; junction bases left unmatched: 7. Germline V lookup: CDR1 SGDLS, CDR2 YYNGEE. This CDR3 comprises 17 residues. The CDR3 sequence is CASSVAPSGRAGETQYF. Written as DNA, the CDR3 is TGTGCCAGCAGCGTAGCTCCTAGCGGGAGGGCCGGAGAGACCCAGTACTTC.

The gene calls are TRBV7-9 and TRBJ2-6; 9 bases map to TRBD2. Unmatched junction bases numbered 2, after V lost 1 base and J lost 7 bases. Germline lookup yields CDR1 SEHNR and CDR2 FQNEAQ (reference sequence). This CDR3 is 15 amino acids long. In nucleotides, the CDR3 is TGTGCCAGCAGCTTAGGGGGACTAGCTGCCAACGTCCTGACTTTC. Protein sequence: CASSLGGLAANVLTF.

CDR3 DNA sequence: TGTGCCAGCAGCAATCAGGTGGCTGGCACTGAAGCTTTCTTT. This codes for CASSNQVAGTEAFF. The chain couples TRBV21-1 to TRBJ1-1; the table's D gene call, TRBD1, was not cross checked with the DNA. TRBV21-1 is a recognized pseudogene. There are 14 residues in the CDR3.

V and J are TRBV28 and TRBJ1-1, with TRBD1 matching 11 bases. The germline gives CDR1 MDHEN, CDR2 SYDVKM. J gave up 4 bases and V 5 bases, and 6 bases lay outside the gene matches. The CDR3 runs 15 residues. The CDR3 sequence is CASSPDRGQITEAFF. The CDR3 coding sequence is TGTGCCAGCAGTCCGGACAGGGGGCAAATCACTGAAGCTTTCTTT.

The V gene is TRBV6-5, the J gene TRBJ1-4; maybe TRBD1 (6 bases). V gave up 0 bases and J gave up 12 bases, with 17 bases separating them. The CDR3 spans 15 residues. Per germline, CDR1 MNHEY and CDR2 SVGAGI. CDR3 nucleotides: TGTGCCAGCAGTTACTCGAGCAGGGGCCGGGTGGAACTGTTTTTT. Its protein product is CASSYSSRGRVELFF.

J is TRBJ2-1 and V is TRBV15; tentatively, D is TRBD1 or TRBD2 (6 bases each). V was clipped by 1 base and J by 10 bases, with 14 bases between them. The germline V gene has CDR1 LNHNV and CDR2 YYDKDF (reference sequence). The CDR3 covers 14 residues. CDR3 DNA sequence: TGTGCCACCAGCAGAGGGCGGAGGGGGTCAGAGCAGTTCTTC. This codes for CATSRGRRGSEQFF.

The chain recombines TRBV4-1 with TRBJ1-3, with D possibly matching TRBD1 (6 bases). Germline CDR1 MGHRA, CDR2 YSYEKL. Trimming took 8 bases from V and 6 from J, leaving 17 bases between them. This CDR3 region has 14 residues. CDR3 in DNA: TGCGCCAGCCGTCCTTCGGACAGTTTAAACACCATATATTTT. Translated: CASRPSDSLNTIYF.

The CDR3 loop is CASSQAANYGYTF. Written as DNA, the CDR3 is TGCGCCAGCAGCCAGGCCGCTAACTATGGCTACACCTTC. This chain joins TRBV4-1 and TRBJ1-2; D unresolved. The CDR3 totals 13 residues. The germline V gene encodes CDR1 MGHRA and CDR2 YSYEKL. The ends were cut back, 3 bases at V and 0 bases at J, with 5 bases in the middle.

The V call is TRBV18, the J call TRBJ2-1; TRBD2 aligns across 9 bases. The CDR3 sequence is 15 residues long. The trim removed 1 base at V and 6 bases at J, leaving 4 bases unmatched. Germline CDR1 and CDR2: KGHSH and LQKENI. The CDR3 loop is CASSPLSGSSNEQFF. The CDR3 bases are TGTGCCAGCTCACCACTTAGCGGGAGTTCCAATGAGCAGTTCTTC.

The chain links TRBV28 to TRBJ2-7; possibly TRBD1 for D (6 bases). The CDR3 totals 12 residues. Trimming shortened V by 8 bases and J by 1 base, and 9 bases separated the two germline ends. Germline CDR1 and CDR2: MDHEN and SYDVKM. The CDR3 region is CASQTGSYEQYF. CDR3 sequence (DNA): TGTGCCAGCCAAACAGGGTCCTACGAGCAGTACTTC.

With regard to this clone: The sample has other DNA sequences that encode this CDR3 too. The chain is built from TRBV7-9 and TRBJ2-7, with D unresolved. This CDR3 has 14 amino acids. CDR1 SEHNR and CDR2 FQNEAQ come from the germline V gene (reference sequence). Trimming took 0 bases from V and 2 from J, leaving 8 bases between them. CDR3 region: CASSLAGLPYEQYF. In DNA form, the CDR3 reads TGTGCCAGCAGCTTAGCGGGCTTACCCTACGAGCAGTACTTC. Using reference TRBV7-9 and TRBJ2-7 for the parts outside the CDR3, the full variable domain is DTGVSQNPRHKITKRGQNVTFRCDPISEHNRLYWYRQTLGQGPEFLTYFQNEAQLEKSRLLSDRFSAERPKGSFSTLEIQRTEQGDSAMYLCASSLAGLPYEQYFGPGTRLTVT.

V gene TRBV5-4 combines with J gene TRBJ2-2, with D possibly TRBD1 on 5 matching bases. The CDR3 covers 13 residues. V was trimmed by 0 bases and J by 6 bases, leaving 6 bases between them. Germline-derived CDR1 and CDR2 are SGHNT and YYREEE (reference sequence). The CDR3 DNA follows: TGTGCCAGCAGCTTGGGGGGCTCCGGGGAGCTGTTTTTT. Amino acids: CASSLGGSGELFF.

With regard to this clone: At one of its ends the junction is not consistent with the germline gene, which may arise from a read error. The chain couples TRBV7-7 to TRBJ2-1; D possibly corresponds to TRBD1 (6 bases). This CDR3 is 14 amino acids long. Germline V gives CDR1 SSHAT, CDR2 FNYEAQ (reference sequence). The CDR3 spells CASSLSSGAQEQFF. CDR3 in DNA: TGTGCTAGCAGCTTAAGCTCAGGGGCGCAAGAGCAGTTCTTC.

The J gene is TRBJ2-5, the V gene TRBV5-4; the match to TRBD2 covers 7 bases. CDR3 length: 14 residues. Germline CDR1 reads SGHNT; CDR2 reads YYREEE (reference sequence). Germline trimming cut 0 bases from V and 3 bases from J; bases unmatched to any gene: 2. The CDR3 coding sequence is TGTGCCAGCAGCTTGGTCGCGGGAGAAGAGACCCAGTACTTC. Its protein product is CASSLVAGEETQYF.

V gene TRBV28 combines with J gene TRBJ2-7; D tentatively fits TRBD1 or TRBD2 (5 bases each). The CDR3 has 15 amino acids. Germline CDR1 MDHEN, CDR2 SYDVKM. With 0 bases removed from V and 10 bases from J, the gap between germline ends came to 19 bases. The DNA for the CDR3 is TGTGCCAGCAGTTTATGGTTCGACGGGGCGTGGTATCAGTACTTC. Its translation is CASSLWFDGAWYQYF.

The V call is TRBV5-1, the J call TRBJ2-7; unclear D gene. Trimming took off 4 bases at V and 2 bases at J, with 13 bases between the two ends. This CDR3 is built from 14 residues. CDR1 and CDR2 from the germline V gene are SGHRS and YFSETQ. The CDR3 DNA is TGCGCCAGCAGCAGGCAGGCCGATCCCTACGAGCAGTACTTC. It codes for CASSRQADPYEQYF.